This record looks at one T cell receptor (beta chain) sequence and its context. The entry originates in a study of blood T cell repertoires in COVID-19. Study details: Sources were T cells, B-cell-depleted T cells, or PBMCs; the material itself was cDNA or gDNA.

Germline lookup yields CDR1 KGHSH and CDR2 LQKENI. After removal of 3 bases from V and 4 bases from J, the junction contained 4 bases not matched to a gene. CDR3 size: 15 residues. Profiled with immunoSEQ multiplex PCR; TCRdb holds only in-frame clones, not every one. The profile shows 260,000 or so clones, roughly 87% of them singletons. This TCR came from a man aged 18 to 30 with active or convalescent COVID-19. The specimen sequenced was peripheral blood. The chain recombines TRBV18 with TRBJ2-5; 11 bases align to TRBD1. The CDR3 bases are TGTGCCAGCTCACCCGGACAGGGGGCTGGAGAGACCCAGTACTTC. It is translated as CASSPGQGAGETQYF.